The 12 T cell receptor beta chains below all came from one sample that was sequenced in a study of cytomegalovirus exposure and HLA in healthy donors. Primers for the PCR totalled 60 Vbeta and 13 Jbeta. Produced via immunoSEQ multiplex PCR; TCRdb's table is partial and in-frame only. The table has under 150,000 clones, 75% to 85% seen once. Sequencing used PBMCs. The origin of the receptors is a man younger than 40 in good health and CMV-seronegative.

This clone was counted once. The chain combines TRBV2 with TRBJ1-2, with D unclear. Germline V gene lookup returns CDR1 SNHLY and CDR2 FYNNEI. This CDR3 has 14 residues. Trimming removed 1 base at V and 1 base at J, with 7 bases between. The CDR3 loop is CASSEVGSNYGYTF. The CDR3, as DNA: TGTGCCAGCAGTGAAGTGGGCAGTAACTATGGCTACACCTTC. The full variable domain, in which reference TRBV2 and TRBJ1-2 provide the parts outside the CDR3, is EPEVTQTPSHQVTQMGQEVILRCVPISNHLYFYWYRQILGQKVEFLVSFYNNEISEKSEIFDDQFSVERPDGSNFTLKIRSTKLEDSAMYFCASSEVGSNYGYTFGSGTRLTVV.

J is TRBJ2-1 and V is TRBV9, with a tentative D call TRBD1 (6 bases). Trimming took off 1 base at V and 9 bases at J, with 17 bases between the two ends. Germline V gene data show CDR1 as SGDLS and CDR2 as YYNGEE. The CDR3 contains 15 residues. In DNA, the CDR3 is TGTGCCAGCAGCGTATTTCTGGGGGCAATGAGTGAGCAGTTCTTC. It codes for CASSVFLGAMSEQFF.

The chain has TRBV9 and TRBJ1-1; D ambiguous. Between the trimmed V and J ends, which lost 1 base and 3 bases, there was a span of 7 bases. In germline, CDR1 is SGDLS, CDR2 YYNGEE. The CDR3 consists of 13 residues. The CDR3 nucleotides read TGTGCCAGCAGCGTATCGGTAGACACTGAAGCTTTCTTT. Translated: CASSVSVDTEAFF.

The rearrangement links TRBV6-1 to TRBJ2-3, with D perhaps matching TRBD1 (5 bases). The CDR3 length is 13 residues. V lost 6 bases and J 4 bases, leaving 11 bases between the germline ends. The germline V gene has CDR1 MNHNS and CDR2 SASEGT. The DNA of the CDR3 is TGTGCCAGCAGGTTTCTACAGGCAGATACGCAGTATTTT. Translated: CASRFLQADTQYF.

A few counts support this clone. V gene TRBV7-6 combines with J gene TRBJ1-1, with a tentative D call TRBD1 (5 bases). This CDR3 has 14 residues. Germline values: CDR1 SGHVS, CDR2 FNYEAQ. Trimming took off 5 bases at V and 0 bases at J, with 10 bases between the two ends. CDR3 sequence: CASSRQGMNTEAFF. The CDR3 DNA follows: TGTGCCAGCAGCCGCCAGGGCATGAACACTGAAGCTTTCTTT.

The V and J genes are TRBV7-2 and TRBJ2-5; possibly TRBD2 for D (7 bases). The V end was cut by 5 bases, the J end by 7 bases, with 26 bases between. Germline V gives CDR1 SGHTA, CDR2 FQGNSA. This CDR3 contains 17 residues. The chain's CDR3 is CASSAKTGGRGGATQYF. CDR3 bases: TGTGCCAGCAGCGCCAAGACTGGCGGCAGAGGGGGGGCGACCCAGTACTTC.

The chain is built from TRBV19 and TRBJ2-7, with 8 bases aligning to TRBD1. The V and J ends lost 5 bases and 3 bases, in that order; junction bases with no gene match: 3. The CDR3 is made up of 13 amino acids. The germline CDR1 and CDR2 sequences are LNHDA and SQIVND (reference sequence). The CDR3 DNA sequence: TGTGCCAGTAGTTATGGACAGGGCTACGAGCAGTACTTC. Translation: CASSYGQGYEQYF.

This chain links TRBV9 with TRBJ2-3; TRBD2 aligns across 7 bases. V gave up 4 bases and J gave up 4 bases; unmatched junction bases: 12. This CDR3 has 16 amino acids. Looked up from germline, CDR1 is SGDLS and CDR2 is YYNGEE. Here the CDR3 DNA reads TGTGCCAGCAGCCTCCACTTTGCGGGAGTGGCAGATACGCAGTATTTT. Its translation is CASSLHFAGVADTQYF.

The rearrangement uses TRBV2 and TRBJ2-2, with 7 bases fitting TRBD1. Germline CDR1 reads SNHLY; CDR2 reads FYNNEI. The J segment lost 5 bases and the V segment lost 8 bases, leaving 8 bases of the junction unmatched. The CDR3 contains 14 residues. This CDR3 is CASEGQRPTGELFF. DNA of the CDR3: TGTGCCAGCGAGGGACAGCGACCGACCGGGGAGCTGTTTTTT.

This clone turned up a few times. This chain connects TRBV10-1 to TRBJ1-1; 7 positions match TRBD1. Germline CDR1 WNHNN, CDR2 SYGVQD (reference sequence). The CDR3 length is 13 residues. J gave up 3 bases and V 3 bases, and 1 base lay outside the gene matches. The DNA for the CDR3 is TGCGCCAGCAGTGAAGACAGGGACACTGAAGCTTTCTTT. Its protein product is CASSEDRDTEAFF.

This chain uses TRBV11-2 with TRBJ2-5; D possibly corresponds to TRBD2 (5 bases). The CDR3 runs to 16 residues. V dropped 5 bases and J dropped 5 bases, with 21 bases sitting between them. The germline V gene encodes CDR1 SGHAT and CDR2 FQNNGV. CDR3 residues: CASSLSGAYGGETQYF. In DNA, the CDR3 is TGTGCCAGCAGCCTTTCGGGCGCCTACGGCGGGGAGACCCAGTACTTC.

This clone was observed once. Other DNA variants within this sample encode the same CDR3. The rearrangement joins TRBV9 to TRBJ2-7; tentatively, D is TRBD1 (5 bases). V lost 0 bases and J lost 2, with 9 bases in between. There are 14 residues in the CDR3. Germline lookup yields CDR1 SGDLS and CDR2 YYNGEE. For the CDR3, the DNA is TGTGCCAGCAGCGTAGATCAGGGTGCCTACGAGCAGTACTTC. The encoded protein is CASSVDQGAYEQYF.